The 2 T cell receptor beta chains reported below all come from one sample, sequenced in a study of CD8+ T cells in alopecia areata. The sequencing template was cDNA reverse transcribed from extracted RNA. Sequencing used immunoSEQ multiplex PCR; TCRdb keeps in-frame clones, though not all of them. Seen here are about 270,000 clones, 60% observed once, and the top ten hold roughly 0.88%. The treatment is: oral pan-JAK inhibitor, 5-10 mg twice daily. The sample consisted of CD4+ T cells sorted from blood, taken around week 54, from a patient treated with tofacitinib. All receptors derive from a human donor with alopecia areata.

This sequence joins TRBV10-3 and TRBJ2-7; 7 bases are a match to TRBD1. The CDR3 spans 16 residues. Germline assignment: CDR1 ENHRY and CDR2 SYGVKD. The junction had 10 bases not matched to a gene; V was cut back by 3 bases and J by 2 bases. The CDR3 DNA sequence: TGTGCCATCAGTGAACGTTCGACAGGGAACCCCTACGAGCAGTACTTC. It is translated as CAISERSTGNPYEQYF.

The chain carries TRBV7-2 and TRBJ2-5; 7 bases are a match to TRBD1. The CDR3 spans 12 residues. Germline V gene lookup returns CDR1 SGHTA and CDR2 FQGNSA. V gave up 6 bases and J gave up 4 bases; unmatched junction bases: 2. The CDR3 loop is CASSRDRETQYF. The CDR3 region has the DNA TGTGCCAGCAGTAGGGACAGAGAGACCCAGTACTTC.